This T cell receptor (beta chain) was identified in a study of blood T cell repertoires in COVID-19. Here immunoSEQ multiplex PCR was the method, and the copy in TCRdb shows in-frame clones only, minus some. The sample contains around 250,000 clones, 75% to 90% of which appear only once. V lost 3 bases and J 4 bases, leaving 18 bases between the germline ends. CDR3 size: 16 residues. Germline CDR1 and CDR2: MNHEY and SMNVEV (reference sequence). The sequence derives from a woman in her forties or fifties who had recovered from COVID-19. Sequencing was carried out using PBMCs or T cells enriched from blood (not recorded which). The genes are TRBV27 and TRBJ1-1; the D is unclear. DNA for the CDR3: TGTGCCAGCAGTTTGGGCCGCGACCGTCTGGGCACTGAAGCTTTCTTT. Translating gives CASSLGRDRLGTEAFF.